The clone carrying this T cell receptor (beta chain) was seen just once. Its antigen is currently unknown. Looked up from germline, CDR1 is SGHNT and CDR2 is YYREEE (reference sequence). This CDR3 spans 16 amino acids. V was clipped by 4 bases and J by 4 bases, with 18 bases between them. This record comes from a study of Ad26.COV2.S vaccination and SARS-CoV-2 variants. The wider study: Donor joined the COV1001 Ad26.COV2.S trial arm. Each vaccinee took Ad26.COV2.S intramuscularly, once or twice 56 days apart.

Method: immunoSEQ multiplex PCR; TCRdb's copy keeps in-frame clones and lacks some. Among some 390,000 clones, roughly 90% were seen once, and the ten largest hold 1.9%. Treatment reported: around 19 received Ad26.COV2.S at low or high dose, single or two shots; 5 received placebo; per-sample allocation not given. Vaccine and placebo recipients were sampled on day 63 after the first injection. The donor was a Boston adult aged 18-55 years. Study outcomes and limitations: Participants in the vaccine arm had higher spike-specific TCR breadth; placebo recipients had lower.

Sample: peripheral blood, taken in a trial of Ad26.COV2.S vaccine versus placebo. The rearrangement joins TRBV5-4 to TRBJ1-5; D call uncertain. This TCR was recovered from a person between 18 and 60 years old who received the Ad26.COV2.S COVID-19 vaccine or a placebo. The CDR3 coding sequence is TGTGCCAGCAGCCCGGGCCCAGCTGCGGGAAATCAGCCCCAGCATTTT. Protein product: CASSPGPAAGNQPQHF.